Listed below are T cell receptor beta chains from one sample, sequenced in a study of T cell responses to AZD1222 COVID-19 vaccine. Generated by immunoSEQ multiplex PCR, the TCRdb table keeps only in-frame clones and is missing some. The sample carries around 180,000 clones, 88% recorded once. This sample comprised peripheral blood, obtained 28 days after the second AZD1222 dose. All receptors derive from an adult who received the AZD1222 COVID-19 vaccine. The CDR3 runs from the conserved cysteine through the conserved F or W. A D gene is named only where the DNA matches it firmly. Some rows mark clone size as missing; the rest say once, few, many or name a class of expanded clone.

CDR3nt: TGTGCCAGTAGTATAGCCCCTGGGGGTACAGGGAACACTGAAGCTTTCTTT; CDR3aa: CASSIAPGGTGNTEAFF; abundance: .; j_gene: TRBJ1-1; d_gene: .; v_gene: TRBV19
CDR3nt: TGTGCCAGCACTCGCGTCAGCACAGATACGCAGTATTTT; CDR3aa: CASTRVSTDTQYF; abundance: many; j_gene: TRBJ2-3; d_gene: .; v_gene: TRBV27
CDR3nt: TGTGCCAGTAGTACCGACAGGGGGCTAAAAGCTTTCTTT; CDR3aa: CASSTDRGLKAFF; abundance: .; j_gene: TRBJ1-1; d_gene: TRBD1; v_gene: TRBV19
CDR3nt: TGTGCCAGCAGCTTGACAGGGTTCCCCGGGGAGCTGTTTTTT; CDR3aa: CASSLTGFPGELFF; abundance: .; j_gene: TRBJ2-2; d_gene: TRBD1; v_gene: TRBV3-1/TRBV3-2
CDR3nt: TGTGCCTGGAGGACCGAGGGCACAGATACGCAGTATTTT; CDR3aa: CAWRTEGTDTQYF; abundance: .; j_gene: TRBJ2-3; d_gene: .; v_gene: TRBV30
CDR3nt: TGTGCCAGCAGTCCTCAGGGGGCTTGGGGTCAGCCCCAGCATTTT; CDR3aa: CASSPQGAWGQPQHF; abundance: .; j_gene: TRBJ1-5; d_gene: TRBD1; v_gene: TRBV28
CDR3nt: TGCGCCAGCAGCCAACATGGCAATGAGCAGTTCTTC; CDR3aa: CASSQHGNEQFF; abundance: .; j_gene: TRBJ2-1; d_gene: .; v_gene: TRBV4-3
CDR3nt: TGTGCCAGCAGTACGCACAGCTCTGGGGCCAACGTCCTGACTTTC; CDR3aa: CASSTHSSGANVLTF; abundance: .; j_gene: TRBJ2-6; d_gene: .; v_gene: TRBV27
CDR3nt: TGTGCCAGCAGCTCCGGAATGGTGCGTGAGCAGTACTTC; CDR3aa: CASSSGMVREQYF; abundance: .; j_gene: TRBJ2-7; d_gene: .; v_gene: TRBV7-2
CDR3nt: TGTGCCACCAGTGATCCCGACAGGGGTTATTCAGATACGCAGTATTTT; CDR3aa: CATSDPDRGYSDTQYF; abundance: .; j_gene: TRBJ2-3; d_gene: TRBD1; v_gene: TRBV24-1
CDR3nt: TGCGCCAGCAGCTTCCAGGGGGAGAACACTGAAGCTTTCTTT; CDR3aa: CASSFQGENTEAFF; abundance: .; j_gene: TRBJ1-1; d_gene: TRBD1; v_gene: TRBV5-1
CDR3nt: TGTGCCAGCAGCTCGGAAATAGCGGGCGCGACGCCTAATGAGCAGTTCTTC; CDR3aa: CASSSEIAGATPNEQFF; abundance: .; j_gene: TRBJ2-1; d_gene: TRBD2; v_gene: TRBV7-3
CDR3nt: TGTGCCGGATCCGTTAGGGGTGGGACTGAAGCTTTCTTT; CDR3aa: CAGSVRGGTEAFF; abundance: .; j_gene: TRBJ1-1; d_gene: .; v_gene: TRBV2
CDR3nt: TGTGCCAGCAGCTTAGATTCCAGCGGGAGTAACGAGCAGTACTTC; CDR3aa: CASSLDSSGSNEQYF; abundance: few; j_gene: TRBJ2-7; d_gene: TRBD2; v_gene: TRBV7-9
CDR3nt: TGTGCCAGCAGTTTCAGGGTTAATCAGCCCCAGCATTTT; CDR3aa: CASSFRVNQPQHF; abundance: .; j_gene: TRBJ1-5; d_gene: .; v_gene: TRBV6-2/TRBV6-3
CDR3nt: TGTGCCAGCAGTTACTCGAGGTCTCTGAACACTGAAGCTTTCTTT; CDR3aa: CASSYSRSLNTEAFF; abundance: few; j_gene: TRBJ1-1; d_gene: .; v_gene: TRBV6-5
CDR3nt: TGTGCCTGGAGTGTACTACCCATTCAGTACTTC; CDR3aa: CAWSVLPIQYF; abundance: .; j_gene: TRBJ2-4; d_gene: .; v_gene: TRBV30
CDR3nt: TGTGCCAGCAGCACCGGGACGCGCCCCTACGAGCAGTACTTC; CDR3aa: CASSTGTRPYEQYF; abundance: .; j_gene: TRBJ2-7; d_gene: .; v_gene: TRBV7-2
CDR3nt: TGTGCCAGCAGCCCCCATGAGGGCGGCACTGAAGCTTTCTTT; CDR3aa: CASSPHEGGTEAFF; abundance: .; j_gene: TRBJ1-1; d_gene: .; v_gene: TRBV7-2
CDR3nt: TGTGCCAGCAGCCCTACAGGGGGTGGGGCCAACGTCCTGACTTTC; CDR3aa: CASSPTGGGANVLTF; abundance: .; j_gene: TRBJ2-6; d_gene: TRBD1; v_gene: TRBV7-3
CDR3nt: TGTGCCAGTAGTATTAGGGCGGGAGGGGAGACCCAGTACTTC; CDR3aa: CASSIRAGGETQYF; abundance: .; j_gene: TRBJ2-5; d_gene: TRBD2; v_gene: TRBV19
CDR3nt: TGTGCCAGCGGGCGGGACTTCCCGGGGCAGCCCCAGCATTTT; CDR3aa: CASGRDFPGQPQHF; abundance: .; j_gene: TRBJ1-5; d_gene: .; v_gene: TRBV2
CDR3nt: TGTGCCACCAGTGATTCTCGGGGCCGTAGCACAGATACGCAGTATTTT; CDR3aa: CATSDSRGRSTDTQYF; abundance: .; j_gene: TRBJ2-3; d_gene: .; v_gene: TRBV24-1
CDR3nt: TGCGCCAGCAGCCCCCGCCCGGCGGCCTCGACAGATACGCAGTATTTT; CDR3aa: CASSPRPAASTDTQYF; abundance: .; j_gene: TRBJ2-3; d_gene: .; v_gene: TRBV4-3
CDR3nt: TGTGCCAGCAGCCCAGAAGGGAGTTCAGATACGCAGTATTTT; CDR3aa: CASSPEGSSDTQYF; abundance: .; j_gene: TRBJ2-3; d_gene: .; v_gene: TRBV9
CDR3nt: TGTGCCAGCAGTCAGCCTGGGGGCGGCCAGCGCTCCTACGAGCAGTACTTC; CDR3aa: CASSQPGGGQRSYEQYF; abundance: .; j_gene: TRBJ2-7; d_gene: .; v_gene: TRBV28
CDR3nt: TGTGCCAGCAGCGTAGTGGGACAAGGAGGAAACACCATATATTTT; CDR3aa: CASSVVGQGGNTIYF; abundance: .; j_gene: TRBJ1-3; d_gene: .; v_gene: TRBV9
CDR3nt: TGTGCCTGGAAGGGGGCAGGGGGTGGGGACACTGAAGCTTTCTTT; CDR3aa: CAWKGAGGGDTEAFF; abundance: .; j_gene: TRBJ1-1; d_gene: TRBD1; v_gene: TRBV30
CDR3nt: TGTGCCAGTACCTATCCGGACAGGGACACCGGGGAGCTGTTTTTT; CDR3aa: CASTYPDRDTGELFF; abundance: medium-sized; j_gene: TRBJ2-2; d_gene: TRBD1; v_gene: TRBV19
CDR3nt: TGTGCCATCAGCGAGGCAAGCGGGGGGGGGACCCAGTACTTC; CDR3aa: CAISEASGGGTQYF; abundance: .; j_gene: TRBJ2-5; d_gene: TRBD2; v_gene: TRBV10-3
CDR3nt: TGTGCCAGCTCACCTACGACTAGCGGGGAGCCCGCGGAGACCCAGTACTTC; CDR3aa: CASSPTTSGEPAETQYF; abundance: .; j_gene: TRBJ2-5; d_gene: TRBD2; v_gene: TRBV18
CDR3nt: TGTGCCAGCGCTCGGCGGGAGGGCCGGGGAGATACGCAGTATTTT; CDR3aa: CASARREGRGDTQYF; abundance: once; j_gene: TRBJ2-3; d_gene: TRBD2; v_gene: TRBV7-2
CDR3nt: TGTGCCAGTATGATTTTTGGTCAGCCCCAGCATTTT; CDR3aa: CASMIFGQPQHF; abundance: .; j_gene: TRBJ1-5; d_gene: .; v_gene: TRBV19
CDR3nt: TGCGCCAGCAGTCAGGGAGCTAATGAAAAACTGTTTTTT; CDR3aa: CASSQGANEKLFF; abundance: .; j_gene: TRBJ1-4; d_gene: .; v_gene: TRBV5-1
CDR3nt: TGTGCCAGCAGTGAAAGGGCAGGTGGGGCCGGGGAGCTGTTTTTT; CDR3aa: CASSERAGGAGELFF; abundance: .; j_gene: TRBJ2-2; d_gene: .; v_gene: TRBV2
CDR3nt: TGTGCCAGCAGCGACTTGGTGGGAGCGGCCGGGGAGCTGTTTTTT; CDR3aa: CASSDLVGAAGELFF; abundance: .; j_gene: TRBJ2-2; d_gene: .; v_gene: TRBV7-9
CDR3nt: TGTGCCTGGAGTGTAGCTTCAGGAGCACTCCTCCACTTT; CDR3aa: CAWSVASGALLHF; abundance: .; j_gene: TRBJ1-6; d_gene: .; v_gene: TRBV30
CDR3nt: TGCGCCAGCCAGACAGGGAACGAGCAGTACTTC; CDR3aa: CASQTGNEQYF; abundance: .; j_gene: TRBJ2-7; d_gene: TRBD1; v_gene: TRBV10-2
CDR3nt: TGTGCCAGTAACCCTTTCGCATTTAGCAATCAGCCCCAGCATTTT; CDR3aa: CASNPFAFSNQPQHF; abundance: .; j_gene: TRBJ1-5; d_gene: .; v_gene: TRBV19
CDR3nt: TGTGCCAGCTCACCAGGTACGACAGATACGCAGTATTTT; CDR3aa: CASSPGTTDTQYF; abundance: .; j_gene: TRBJ2-3; d_gene: .; v_gene: TRBV18
CDR3nt: TGTGCCAGTTCCCGGACCGCTGACTATGGCTACACCTTC; CDR3aa: CASSRTADYGYTF; abundance: .; j_gene: TRBJ1-2; d_gene: .; v_gene: TRBV28
CDR3nt: TGTGCCAGCAGCTCGGACAGTTTTCCTGGGGCCAACGTCCTGACTTTC; CDR3aa: CASSSDSFPGANVLTF; abundance: .; j_gene: TRBJ2-6; d_gene: .; v_gene: TRBV5-6
CDR3nt: TGTGCCAGCAGGACTTCCGGGACAGGGGGCGATGAGCAGTTCTTC; CDR3aa: CASRTSGTGGDEQFF; abundance: .; j_gene: TRBJ2-1; d_gene: TRBD1; v_gene: TRBV28
CDR3nt: TGCACCAGCAGCCAAGATAAGGGGAGACAGGGCCCCTACAATGAGCAGTTCTTC; CDR3aa: CTSSQDKGRQGPYNEQFF; abundance: .; j_gene: TRBJ2-1; d_gene: .; v_gene: TRBV1
CDR3nt: TGTGCCAGCAGCCACCCACAGGAAAGCTCTGGAAACACCATATATTTT; CDR3aa: CASSHPQESSGNTIYF; abundance: .; j_gene: TRBJ1-3; d_gene: .; v_gene: TRBV7-9
CDR3nt: TGTGCCAGTAGGGGAGGGGGCGAATGGGCCAAAAACATTCAGTACTTC; CDR3aa: CASRGGGEWAKNIQYF; abundance: .; j_gene: TRBJ2-4; d_gene: .; v_gene: TRBV19
CDR3nt: TGCGCCAGCAGCGTGGGTGGTCCTAATGAAAAACTGTTTTTT; CDR3aa: CASSVGGPNEKLFF; abundance: .; j_gene: TRBJ1-4; d_gene: .; v_gene: TRBV5-1
CDR3nt: TGTGCCAGCAGCGCCGCGGGGCTGGGGGAGACCCAGTACTTC; CDR3aa: CASSAAGLGETQYF; abundance: .; j_gene: TRBJ2-5; d_gene: .; v_gene: TRBV5-4
CDR3nt: TGTGCCAGCTCACCTCCGGGACTAGCGGGAGGGGACGAGCAGTTCTTC; CDR3aa: CASSPPGLAGGDEQFF; abundance: .; j_gene: TRBJ2-1; d_gene: TRBD2; v_gene: TRBV18
CDR3nt: TGTGCCACCCACGGACAGGGCACAGATACGCAGTATTTT; CDR3aa: CATHGQGTDTQYF; abundance: .; j_gene: TRBJ2-3; d_gene: TRBD1; v_gene: TRBV19
CDR3nt: TGTGCCAGCAGTTACTCCGGGACTAGGAAGTACGAGCAGTACTTC; CDR3aa: CASSYSGTRKYEQYF; abundance: few; j_gene: TRBJ2-7; d_gene: TRBD2; v_gene: TRBV6-2/TRBV6-3
CDR3nt: TGTGCCAGCAGTTTGGGCCTAGCGGGTAGATACGAGCAGTACTTC; CDR3aa: CASSLGLAGRYEQYF; abundance: .; j_gene: TRBJ2-7; d_gene: TRBD2; v_gene: TRBV28
CDR3nt: TGTGCCAGCAGCTTAACGGTTGCCGGACTAGGCCTCGCCGGCACAGATACGCAGTATTTT; CDR3aa: CASSLTVAGLGLAGTDTQYF; abundance: .; j_gene: TRBJ2-3; d_gene: TRBD2; v_gene: TRBV7-8